The source of this T cell receptor beta chain is a study of blood T cell repertoires in COVID-19 (dated by TCRdb to 2018 to 2021). Regarding the study in general: Collaborator samples came from the United States, Italy and Spain and covered acute and convalescent phases of COVID-19. The material from the prospective study consisted of cDNA or gDNA derived from T cells, B-cell-depleted T cells, or PBMCs. Deeply sampled blood TCRbeta repertoires from subjects exposed to, actively infected with, or recovered from COVID-19 were included in the dataset. The repertoires were released in a freely available public database meant as a resource for research on the immune response to SARS-CoV-2. The samples were drawn from two sources: the first 160 participants of the ongoing ImmuneRACE study, and approximately 1,300 subjects contributed by 6 global collaborators. Sample metadata almost always included a de-identified subject ID, COVID-19 status, age in years and sex. Where available, HLA class I and class II types were obtained from metadata supplied by the sample provider rather than from assay-based typing.

Per the germline V gene, LGHNA is the CDR1 and YSLEER is the CDR2. V sheds 0 bases and J sheds 6 bases, leaving 12 bases between their ends. The CDR3, cysteine through phenylalanine, is 15 amino acids long. Only the CDR3 DNA stays, 45 bases, in frame from base 1. Remarks on this clone: The clone's antigen remains unknown. Base qualities are not at hand, and no much larger clone is one base apart.

Each collaborating institution followed its own protocols to collect whole blood in K2EDTA tubes. For TCRbeta analysis, collaborator samples were shipped as frozen whole blood, as isolated PBMCs, or as DNA extracted from either sample type. Overall study outcomes, separate from this receptor: How much clinical and demographic metadata was included differed by source and by participant, and the metadata was provided uncurated.

TCRbeta CDR3 regions were amplified from genomic DNA by means of the immunoSEQ Assay, a bias-controlled multiplex PCR. The authors' pipeline ran thus. The number of nucleated cells in each sample was estimated from the amplification of reference gene primers within the assay. To quantify the absolute abundance of each unique TCRbeta CDR3 rearrangement, sequence reads were collapsed and filtered. For each sample, productive Simpson clonality was calculated as the square root of Simpson's diversity index over productive rearrangements. Held by TCRdb, this immuneACCESS table contains in-frame sequences only and omits some clones. Under half of the omission traces to an unresolved V gene where checked; the cause of the rest is unknown. Clone size and V and J calls were adopted from that table, with D and trimming inferred from the DNA. The sample yields some 120,000 clones; 70% to 85% were counted once. The ten largest make up approximately 7.6% of the sample.

The sample was peripheral blood. The V and J genes are TRBV4-3 and TRBJ2-1; the D gene is perhaps TRBD2, on 6 matching bases. The receptor was derived from a man in his sixties or seventies with active or convalescent COVID-19. The CDR3 amino acid sequence is: CASSQEGRQGNEQFF. Read as DNA, the sequence is TGCGCCAGCAGCCAAGAGGGGAGGCAGGGCAATGAGCAGTTCTTC.